The clone carrying this T cell receptor (beta chain) was counted only a few times. Expressed TCRB transcripts were sequenced, since all the RNA that had been isolated was reverse transcribed. Method: immunoSEQ multiplex PCR; TCRdb's copy keeps in-frame clones and lacks some. The sample contains roughly 400,000 clones, about 15% of which appear only once. This entry is derived from a study of beta chain features in type 1 diabetes. The CDR3 is made up of 13 amino acids. In germline, CDR1 is SQVTM, CDR2 ANQGSEA. V lost 1 base to trimming and J lost 12 bases; unmatched junction nucleotides: 7. The sequence was collected from a man younger than 40 in good health. The genes are TRBV29-1 and TRBJ2-1; 9 nucleotides agree with TRBD2. Sample: naive CD4+ T cells from blood. CDR3 protein: CSVEAALAGLQFF. For the CDR3, the DNA is TGCAGCGTTGAAGCTGCGCTAGCGGGACTGCAGTTCTTC.